This T cell receptor (beta chain) emerged from a study of cytomegalovirus exposure and HLA in healthy donors. The junction had 3 bases not matched to a gene; V was cut back by 3 bases and J by 4 bases. CDR3 length equals 13 residues. Germline assignment: CDR1 GTSNPN and CDR2 SVGIG (reference sequence). PCR was performed using 60 Vbeta and 13 Jbeta primers. Using immunoSEQ multiplex PCR, the repertoire was profiled, and TCRdb retains in-frame clones only, with some absent. This sample carries 110,000 to 150,000 clones, over 70% of them seen once, and the ten largest clones take around 4.9%. Details on this clone: As yet, its antigen is unknown.

Study results and limitations: Associated with cytomegalovirus, according to the listing, were 164 TCR beta chains. Prior analysis indicated that the majority of TCR beta V segments exhibited productivity approximately 87% or approximately 30% of the time. Later examination showed HLA-associated TCR beta chains had greater clonal expansion than equally common others.

The sample comprised PBMCs. The V and J genes are TRBV30 and TRBJ1-1, with 9 positions matching TRBD1. This clonotype was obtained from a male donor in good health and CMV-seronegative. DNA of the CDR3: TGTGCCTGGAGAGCGACAGGGGGCACTGAAGCTTTCTTT. Encoded protein: CAWRATGGTEAFF.